One sample yielded the 20 T cell receptor beta chains listed below, sequenced in a study of T cell responses to AZD1222 COVID-19 vaccine. Profiling relied on immunoSEQ multiplex PCR, and the TCRdb table lists in-frame clones only, not all of them. The sample lists 84,000 or so clones; nearly 90% were seen once. This material consisted of peripheral blood, taken on day 0 of AZD1222 vaccination. These receptors were collected from an adult in good health.

The chain uses TRBV15 and TRBJ2-5; TRBD1 matches 8 bases. CDR1 LNHNV and CDR2 YYDKDF come from the germline V gene (reference sequence). The CDR3 contains 17 residues. The trim removed 3 bases at V and 0 bases at J, leaving 9 bases unmatched. The CDR3 DNA is TGTGCCACCAGCAGCCTCGGGACAGGCAGATACCAAGAGACCCAGTACTTC. It yields the protein CATSSLGTGRYQETQYF. Together with reference TRBV15 and TRBJ2-5, the CDR3 gives the full variable domain: DAMVIQNPRYQVTQFGKPVTLSCSQTLNHNVMYWYQQKSSQAPKLLFHYYDKDFNNEADTPDNFQSRRPNTSFCFLDIRSPGLGDTAMYLCATSSLGTGRYQETQYFGPGTRLLVL.

This clone was observed once. The chain links TRBV7-8 to TRBJ2-7; TRBD2 aligns across 8 bases. The CDR3 covers 16 residues. V shed 6 bases, J shed 3 bases, and the junction held 13 bases outside the gene matches. Germline CDR1 and CDR2: SGHVS and FQNEAQ. CDR3 residues: CASRANSGTQYYEQYF. The CDR3 coding sequence is TGTGCCAGCAGAGCCAATAGCGGGACACAATACTACGAGCAGTACTTC.

The V gene is TRBV19, the J gene TRBJ1-5; no clear D. Germline assignment: CDR1 LNHDA and CDR2 SQIVND (reference sequence). V lost 0 bases and J 9 bases, leaving 9 bases between the germline ends. This CDR3 has 13 amino acids. The CDR3 DNA reads TGTGCCAGTAGTATAGAAGATTCGTGGCCCCAGCATTTT. Encoded protein: CASSIEDSWPQHF.

The V call is TRBV27, the J call TRBJ2-7, with D perhaps matching TRBD2 (6 bases). Deletions cut 6 bases from V and 2 bases from J, with 11 bases between. Germline CDR1 reads MNHEY; CDR2 reads SMNVEV (reference sequence). This CDR3 region has 13 residues. This CDR3 is CASRNRGTYEQYF. CDR3 bases: TGTGCCAGCAGAAACCGGGGGACCTACGAGCAGTACTTC.

The chain recombines TRBV19 with TRBJ1-1; D not resolved. Deletions cut 6 bases from V and 4 bases from J, with 18 bases between. The CDR3 runs 15 residues. Germline values: CDR1 LNHDA, CDR2 SQIVND (reference sequence). The CDR3 sequence is CASSASNVAGTEAFF. The CDR3 DNA sequence: TGTGCCAGTAGCGCCTCCAACGTGGCTGGCACTGAAGCTTTCTTT.

The chain uses TRBV30 and TRBJ1-1, with D hard to call. Looked up from germline, CDR1 is GTSNPN and CDR2 is SVGIG (reference sequence). CDR3 length: 15 residues. The germline V and J ends were trimmed by 2 bases and 7 bases, with 20 bases remaining between them. CDR3 in DNA: TGTGCCTGGAGTCACTCCTCCTCGGGTGGGAGTGAAGCTTTCTTT. The encoded protein is CAWSHSSSGGSEAFF.

This clone was seen a single time. This sequence joins TRBV11-2 and TRBJ2-7; 10 bases match TRBD2. CDR1 and CDR2 from the germline V gene are SGHAT and FQNNGV. After removal of 5 bases from V and 4 bases from J, the junction contained 5 bases not matched to a gene. The CDR3 covers 14 residues. CDR3 protein: CASSRETSGYEQYF. The CDR3 DNA reads TGTGCCAGCAGCCGCGAGACTAGCGGGTACGAGCAGTACTTC.

The rearrangement uses TRBV7-6 and TRBJ1-3; D remains ambiguous. Trimming removed 5 bases from V and 0 bases from J, with 11 bases in between. CDR3 size: 15 residues. Germline values: CDR1 SGHVS, CDR2 FNYEAQ. The CDR3 nucleotides read TGTGCCAGCAGCGCCCCGGGCCGCTCTGGAAACACCATATATTTT. Amino acids: CASSAPGRSGNTIYF.

The sample holds a few counts of this clone. CDR3 nucleotides: TGTGCCAGCAGCCGCAGCGGGAGGGCCGACGAGCAGTACTTC. As protein: CASSRSGRADEQYF. This chain connects TRBV7-9 to TRBJ2-7; TRBD2 matches 10 bases. V shed 5 bases, J shed 5 bases, and the junction held 6 bases outside the gene matches. The CDR3 has 14 residues. Germline values: CDR1 SEHNR, CDR2 FQNEAQ (reference sequence).

V usage is TRBV11-1 and J usage is TRBJ1-2; D gene uncertain. Germline V gene lookup returns CDR1 SGHAT and CDR2 FQDESV (reference sequence). The CDR3 contains 13 residues. V lost 3 bases and J lost 2, with 7 bases in between. The CDR3 loop reads CASSFGVNYGYTF. The CDR3 DNA reads as TGTGCCAGCAGCTTCGGGGTCAACTATGGCTACACCTTC.

This chain connects TRBV5-4 to TRBJ1-1, with D possibly TRBD1 on 5 matching bases. The germline gives CDR1 SGHNT, CDR2 YYREEE (reference sequence). The CDR3 is 16 residues long. The germline V and J ends were trimmed by 4 bases and 2 bases, with 18 bases remaining between them. The CDR3 coding sequence is TGTGCCAGCAGCCCAAAAGGGTCAGGGACCAACACTGAAGCTTTCTTT. It yields the protein CASSPKGSGTNTEAFF.

The V and J genes are TRBV5-4 and TRBJ1-2, with TRBD1 as a possible D gene (6 bases). CDR1 is SGHNT, CDR2 YYREEE, per germline (reference sequence). This CDR3 contains 15 residues. Trimming stripped 10 bases from V and 6 bases from J, with 25 bases between. CDR3 residues: CALLGGGEEGNGYTF. DNA of the CDR3: TGTGCCTTATTGGGGGGGGGCGAGGAGGGAAATGGCTACACCTTC.

This rearrangement joins TRBV10-3 to TRBJ1-3; 8 bases match TRBD1. There are 14 residues in the CDR3. CDR1 and CDR2 from the germline V gene are ENHRY and SYGVKD. V trimming: 7 bases; J trimming: 8 bases; junction bases outside the gene matches: 10. The CDR3 loop reads CAITLQGARDTIYF. In DNA form, the CDR3 reads TGTGCCATCACCCTCCAGGGGGCGAGGGACACCATATATTTT.

V gene TRBV19 combines with J gene TRBJ2-3; 8 bases are a match to TRBD1. The CDR3 is 17 amino acids. V lost 5 bases and J lost 4; bases outside the gene matches: 14. Germline V gives CDR1 LNHDA, CDR2 SQIVND (reference sequence). CDR3 sequence: CASSPDLPGQGSDTQYF. CDR3 sequence (DNA): TGTGCCAGTAGTCCCGACCTCCCCGGACAGGGATCAGATACGCAGTATTTT.

CDR3 in amino acids: CAIRRQGDTEAFF. In DNA, the CDR3 is TGTGCCATCAGGCGTCAGGGGGACACTGAAGCTTTCTTT. The genes are TRBV10-3 and TRBJ1-1, with 7 bases fitting TRBD1. V gave up 6 bases and J gave up 3 bases; unmatched junction bases: 4. This CDR3 is 13 amino acids long. Germline V gene lookup returns CDR1 ENHRY and CDR2 SYGVKD.

The chain links TRBV3-1 (or the pseudogene TRBV3-2) to TRBJ1-1; 10 nucleotides line up with TRBD1. J was trimmed by 7 bases and V by 5 bases; bases with no gene match: 10. The germline gives CDR1 LGHDT, CDR2 YNNKEL (reference sequence). CDR3 size: 15 residues. The CDR3 loop is CASSKDRGYRVEAFF. CDR3 nucleotide sequence: TGTGCCAGCAGCAAGGACAGGGGGTATCGAGTTGAAGCTTTCTTT.

This clone was observed a few times. The gene calls are TRBV10-3 and TRBJ1-1; 9 nucleotides line up with TRBD1. This CDR3 is 16 amino acids long. The germline V gene encodes CDR1 ENHRY and CDR2 SYGVKD. V dropped 0 bases and J dropped 6; count of bases not matched to a gene: 8. The CDR3 region is CAISESPGQGNPEAFF. In DNA form, the CDR3 reads TGTGCCATCAGTGAGTCTCCGGGACAGGGCAACCCTGAAGCTTTCTTT.

The chain recombines TRBV19 with TRBJ2-5, with 10 nucleotides matching TRBD2. The CDR3 length is 16 residues. Germline CDR1 and CDR2: LNHDA and SQIVND (reference sequence). V lost 2 bases and J lost 7; bases outside the gene matches: 10. The CDR3 spells CASSILAGVRTGTQYF. CDR3 nucleotides: TGTGCCAGTAGTATACTAGCGGGAGTCCGAACGGGGACCCAGTACTTC.

V is TRBV15 and J is TRBJ2-5; 8 bases match TRBD2. After removal of 0 bases from V and 2 bases from J, the junction contained 2 bases not matched to a gene. CDR1 and CDR2 from the germline V gene are LNHNV and YYDKDF (reference sequence). The CDR3 consists of 15 residues. Here the CDR3 reads CATSRDTSGQETQYF. For the CDR3, the DNA is TGTGCCACCAGCAGAGATACTAGCGGACAAGAGACCCAGTACTTC.

This sequence joins TRBV3-1 (or the pseudogene TRBV3-2) and TRBJ2-1; 8 bases are shared with TRBD2. This CDR3 is built from 15 residues. Germline V lookup: CDR1 LGHDT, CDR2 YNNKEL (reference sequence). J gave up 8 bases and V 4 bases, and 10 bases lay outside the gene matches. The CDR3 is CASSPLAGVGYEQFF. In DNA form, the CDR3 reads TGTGCCAGCAGCCCCCTAGCGGGTGTCGGATATGAGCAGTTCTTC.